This T cell receptor beta chain was obtained from a study of control samples from healthy donors and cancer patients. This clone was seen only a few times. Trimming pared 4 bases from V and 3 bases from J, leaving 13 bases between. Germline V gene lookup returns CDR1 SGHNT and CDR2 YYREEE (reference sequence). CDR3 length: 14 residues. Data came from immunoSEQ multiplex PCR; TCRdb stores just in-frame clones and leaves some out. The sample lists under 450,000 clones; 75% to 95% were seen once. The source is a man in his forties with head and neck cancer. The specimen sequenced was PBMCs. The chain recombines TRBV5-4 with TRBJ1-2; D ambiguous. CDR3 in amino acids: CASSLGPTDYGYTF. The CDR3 nucleotides are TGTGCCAGCAGCCTCGGACCCACCGACTATGGCTACACCTTC.